This is a list of T cell receptor beta chains from one sample in a study of T cells in tuberculosis. The table came from immunoSEQ multiplex PCR; TCRdb's copy has only in-frame clones and leaves some out. This table has around 30,000 clones, 85% to 90% appearing once. What was sequenced was PBMCs. Receptors originate from a donor between 10 and 35 years old with latent tuberculosis or without tuberculosis infection. Both conserved end residues are trimmed from each CDR3. The D gene is left open where the match is weak.

CDR3 protein | J gene | V gene | CDR3 length | D gene
ASSQNRVMGEQY | TRBJ2-7 | TRBV7-2 | 12 | .
ASSSSTGELF | TRBJ2-2 | TRBV7-9 | 10 | .
ASSQRMGGRAGNTIY | TRBJ1-3 | TRBV7-9 | 15 | .
ASSLRSGVGSPLH | TRBJ1-6 | TRBV5-6 | 13 | .
ASSALAGAGDTQY | TRBJ2-3 | TRBV5-1 | 13 | TRBD2
ASSLGPQAQTQY | TRBJ2-5 | TRBV7-8 | 12 | .
ASSSAGSGDTEAF | TRBJ1-1 | TRBV28 | 13 | .
ASSLGASGQANTEAF | TRBJ1-1 | TRBV11-2 | 15 | TRBD1
ASSLSPQGAYGYT | TRBJ1-2 | TRBV27 | 13 | TRBD1
ASSLKTPQTGELF | TRBJ2-2 | TRBV18 | 13 | .
ASSLDGGAHEQY | TRBJ2-7 | TRBV5-4 | 12 | TRBD2
ASSRDRDNEQF | TRBJ2-1 | TRBV7-9 | 11 | TRBD1
ASSRPGTSISSDTQY | TRBJ2-3 | TRBV4-1 | 15 | TRBD2
ASRGASSYEQY | TRBJ2-7 | TRBV10-2 | 11 | .
ASSLDRGPYNEQF | TRBJ2-1 | TRBV7-2 | 13 | TRBD1
ASSLRTGPSGANVLT | TRBJ2-6 | TRBV7-2 | 15 | TRBD1
ASSSPWTQY | TRBJ2-5 | TRBV7-2 | 9 | .
ASTAAINRGHRGEQF | TRBJ2-1 | TRBV2 | 15 | TRBD1
ASKRTSGGPTDTQY | TRBJ2-3 | TRBV5-4 | 14 | TRBD2
ASSLFGQGGNEKLF | TRBJ1-4 | TRBV28 | 14 | TRBD1
ASSIERQPQH | TRBJ1-5 | TRBV19 | 10 | .
ASSLQGARETQY | TRBJ2-5 | TRBV28 | 12 | TRBD1
ASSLLRNTEAF | TRBJ1-1 | TRBV27 | 11 | .
ASSYAFQGAARGYT | TRBJ1-2 | TRBV5-8 | 14 | .